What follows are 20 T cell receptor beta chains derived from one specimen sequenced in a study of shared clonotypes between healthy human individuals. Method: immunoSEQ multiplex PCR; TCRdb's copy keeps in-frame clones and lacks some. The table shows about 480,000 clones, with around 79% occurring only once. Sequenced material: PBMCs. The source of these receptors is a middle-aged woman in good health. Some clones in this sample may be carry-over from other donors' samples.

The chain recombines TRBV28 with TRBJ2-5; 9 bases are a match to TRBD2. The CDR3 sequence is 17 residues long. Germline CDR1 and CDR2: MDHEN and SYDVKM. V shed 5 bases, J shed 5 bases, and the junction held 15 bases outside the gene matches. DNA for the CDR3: TGTGCCAGCAGTCCACGGATTTGGCGGGAGGGCCAGGAGACCCAGTACTTC. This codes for CASSPRIWREGQETQYF.

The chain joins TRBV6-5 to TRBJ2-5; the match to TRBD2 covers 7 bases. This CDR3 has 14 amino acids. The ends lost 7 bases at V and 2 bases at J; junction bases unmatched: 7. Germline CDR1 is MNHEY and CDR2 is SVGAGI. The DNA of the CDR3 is TGTGCCAGCAAAGGACTAGTTGGGCAAGAGACCCAGTACTTC. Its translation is CASKGLVGQETQYF.

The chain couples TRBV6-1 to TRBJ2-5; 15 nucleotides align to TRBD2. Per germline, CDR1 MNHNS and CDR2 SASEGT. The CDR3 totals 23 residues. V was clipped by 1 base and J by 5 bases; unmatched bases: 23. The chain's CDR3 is CASSEVETGIVGTSGRSRETQYF. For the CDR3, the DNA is TGTGCCAGCAGTGAAGTAGAGACAGGGATAGTCGGGACTAGCGGGAGGAGTAGGGAGACCCAGTACTTC.

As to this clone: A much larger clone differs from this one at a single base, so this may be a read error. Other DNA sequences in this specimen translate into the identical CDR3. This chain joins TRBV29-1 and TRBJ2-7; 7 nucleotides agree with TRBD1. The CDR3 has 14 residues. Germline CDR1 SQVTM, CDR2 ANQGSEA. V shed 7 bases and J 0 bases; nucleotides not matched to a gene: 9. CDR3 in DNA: TGCAGCGCCACGACAGGGAGTTTCTCCTACGAGCAGTACTTC. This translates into CSATTGSFSYEQYF.

CDR3 in DNA: TGTGCCAGCAGCCTAAATCGGGACGGCAATGAGCAGTTCTTC. Translation: CASSLNRDGNEQFF. This chain uses TRBV5-4 with TRBJ2-1; D might be TRBD1 or TRBD2, each matching 5 bases. The CDR3 sequence is 14 residues long. Germline V gives CDR1 SGHNT, CDR2 YYREEE (reference sequence). Trimming pared 4 bases from V and 6 bases from J, leaving 14 bases between.

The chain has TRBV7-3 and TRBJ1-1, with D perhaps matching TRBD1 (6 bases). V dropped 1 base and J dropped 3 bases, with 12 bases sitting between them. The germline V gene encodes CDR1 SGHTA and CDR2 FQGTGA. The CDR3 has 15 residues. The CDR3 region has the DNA TGTGCCAGCAGCTTAATGGCCCAGGGGCACACTGAAGCTTTCTTT. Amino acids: CASSLMAQGHTEAFF.

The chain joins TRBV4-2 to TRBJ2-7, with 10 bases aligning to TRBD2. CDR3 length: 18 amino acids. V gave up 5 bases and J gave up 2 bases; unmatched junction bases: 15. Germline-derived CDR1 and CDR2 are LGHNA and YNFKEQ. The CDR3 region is CASSRSGRADRPTYEQYF. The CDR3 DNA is TGTGCCAGCAGCAGGAGCGGGAGGGCCGATCGGCCGACCTACGAGCAGTACTTC.

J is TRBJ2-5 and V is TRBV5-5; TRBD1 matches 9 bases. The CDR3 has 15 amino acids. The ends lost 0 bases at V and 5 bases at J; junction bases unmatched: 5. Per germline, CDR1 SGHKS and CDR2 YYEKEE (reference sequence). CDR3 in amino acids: CASSLEDRGWETQYF. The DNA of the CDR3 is TGTGCCAGCAGCTTGGAGGACAGGGGATGGGAGACCCAGTACTTC.

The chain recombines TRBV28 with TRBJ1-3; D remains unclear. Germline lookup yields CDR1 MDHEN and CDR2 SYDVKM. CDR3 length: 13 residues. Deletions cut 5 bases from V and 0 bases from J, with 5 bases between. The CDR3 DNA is TGTGCCAGCAGTCTTAACTCTGGAAACACCATATATTTT. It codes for CASSLNSGNTIYF.

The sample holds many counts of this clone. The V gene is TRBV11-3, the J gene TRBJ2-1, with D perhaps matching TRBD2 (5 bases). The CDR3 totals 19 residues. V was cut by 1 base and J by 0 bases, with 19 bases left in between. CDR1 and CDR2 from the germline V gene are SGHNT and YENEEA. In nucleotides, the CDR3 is TGTGCCAGCAGCTTAGCCCGACCCTGGACGGGGATCTCCTACAATGAGCAGTTCTTC. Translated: CASSLARPWTGISYNEQFF.

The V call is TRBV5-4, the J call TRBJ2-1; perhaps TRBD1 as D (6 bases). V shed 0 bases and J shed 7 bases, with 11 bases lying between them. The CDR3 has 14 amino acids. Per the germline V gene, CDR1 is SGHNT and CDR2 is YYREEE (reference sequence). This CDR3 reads CASSLAQGKNEQFF. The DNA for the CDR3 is TGTGCCAGCAGCTTGGCACAGGGTAAGAATGAGCAGTTCTTC.

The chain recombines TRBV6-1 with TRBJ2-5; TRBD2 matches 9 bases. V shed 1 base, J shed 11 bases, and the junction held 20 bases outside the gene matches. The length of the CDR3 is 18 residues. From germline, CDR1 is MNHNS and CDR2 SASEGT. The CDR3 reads CASSEEVGGAGGVYVQYF. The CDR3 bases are TGTGCCAGCAGTGAAGAAGTCGGAGGAGCGGGAGGAGTTTACGTGCAGTACTTC.

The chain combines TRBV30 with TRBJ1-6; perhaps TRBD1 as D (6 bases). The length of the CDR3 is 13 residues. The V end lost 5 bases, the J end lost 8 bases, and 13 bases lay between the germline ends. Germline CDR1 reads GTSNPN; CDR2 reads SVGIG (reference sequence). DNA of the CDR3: TGTGCCTGGGGGGGAAACAGGGATTCACCCCTCCACTTT. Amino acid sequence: CAWGGNRDSPLHF.

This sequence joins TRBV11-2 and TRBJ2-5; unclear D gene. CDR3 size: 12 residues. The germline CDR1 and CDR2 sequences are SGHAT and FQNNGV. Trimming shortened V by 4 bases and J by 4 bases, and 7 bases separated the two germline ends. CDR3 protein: CASSSPGETQYF. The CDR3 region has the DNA TGTGCCAGCAGCTCACCGGGAGAGACCCAGTACTTC.

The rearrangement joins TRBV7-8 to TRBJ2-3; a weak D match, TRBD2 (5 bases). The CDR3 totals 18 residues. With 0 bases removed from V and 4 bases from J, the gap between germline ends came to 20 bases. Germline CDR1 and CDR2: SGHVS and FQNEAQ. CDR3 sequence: CASSLAVAGPGRADTQYF. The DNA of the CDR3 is TGTGCCAGCAGCTTAGCGGTGGCGGGCCCGGGAAGGGCAGATACGCAGTATTTT.

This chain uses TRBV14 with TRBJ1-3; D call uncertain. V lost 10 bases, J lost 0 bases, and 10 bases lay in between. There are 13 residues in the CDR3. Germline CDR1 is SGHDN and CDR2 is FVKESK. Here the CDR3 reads CATAPSSGNTIYF. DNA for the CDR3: TGTGCCACCGCACCTAGCTCTGGAAACACCATATATTTT. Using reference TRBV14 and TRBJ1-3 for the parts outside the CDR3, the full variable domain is EAGVTQFPSHSVIEKGQTVTLRCDPISGHDNLYWYRRVMGKEIKFLLHFVKESKQDESGMPNNRFLAERTGGTYSTLKVQPAELEDSGVYFCATAPSSGNTIYFGEGSWLTVV.

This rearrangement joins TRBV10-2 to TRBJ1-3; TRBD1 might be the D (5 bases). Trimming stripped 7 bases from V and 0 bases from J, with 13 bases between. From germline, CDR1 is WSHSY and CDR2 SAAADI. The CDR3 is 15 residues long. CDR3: CASTRDRTSGNTIYF. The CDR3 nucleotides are TGCGCCAGCACCCGCGACAGAACCTCTGGAAACACCATATATTTT.

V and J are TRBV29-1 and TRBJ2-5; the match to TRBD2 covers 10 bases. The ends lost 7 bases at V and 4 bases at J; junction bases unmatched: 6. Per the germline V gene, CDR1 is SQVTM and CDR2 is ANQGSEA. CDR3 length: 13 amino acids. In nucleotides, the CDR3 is TGCAGCGGAAATATAGCGGGGGGAGAGACCCAGTACTTC. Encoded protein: CSGNIAGGETQYF.

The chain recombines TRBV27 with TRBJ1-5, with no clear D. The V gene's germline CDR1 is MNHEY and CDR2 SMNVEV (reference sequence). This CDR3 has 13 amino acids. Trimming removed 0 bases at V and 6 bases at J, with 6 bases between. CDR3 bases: TGTGCCAGCAGTTTATCAATCGGTCAGCCCCAGCATTTT. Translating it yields CASSLSIGQPQHF.

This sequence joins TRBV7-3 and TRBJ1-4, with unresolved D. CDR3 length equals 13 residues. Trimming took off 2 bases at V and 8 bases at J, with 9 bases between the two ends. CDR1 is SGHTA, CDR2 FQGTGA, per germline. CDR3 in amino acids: CASSLVPAEKLFF. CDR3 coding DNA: TGTGCCAGCAGCTTAGTCCCAGCCGAAAAACTGTTTTTT.